A selection of T cell receptor beta chains follows, all from one sample in a study of cytomegalovirus exposure and HLA in healthy donors. The protocol was immunoSEQ multiplex PCR, while the TCRdb copy is restricted to in-frame clones and leaves out a portion. The repertoire consists of 200,000 to 250,000 clones, with about 86% occurring once and the leading ten covering almost 8%. What was sequenced was PBMCs. The receptors were sampled from a woman aged 55-70 years in good health and CMV-seropositive. Each CDR3 is given with its conserved first and last residue. Each record gives: clone size, J gene, D gene, V gene, CDR3 protein, CDR3 DNA. A D gene is named only where the DNA matches it firmly. Size is stated for part of the rows, as once, few or many counts, or as a class when the clone is expanded.

clone_size: NA
j_call: TRBJ1-3
d_call: NA
v_call: TRBV9
cdr3_aa: CASSVTSDSFSGNTIYF
cdr3_nt: TGTGCCAGCAGCGTTACTTCGGACAGCTTCTCTGGAAACACCATATATTTT

clone_size: NA
j_call: TRBJ1-1
d_call: NA
v_call: TRBV6-5
cdr3_aa: CASSGRQGGTEAFF
cdr3_nt: TGTGCCAGCAGTGGACGTCAGGGTGGCACTGAAGCTTTCTTT

clone_size: NA
j_call: TRBJ2-7
d_call: TRBD1
v_call: TRBV5-1
cdr3_aa: CASSLVSGGQDYEQYF
cdr3_nt: TGCGCCAGCAGCTTGGTGTCAGGGGGACAGGACTACGAGCAGTACTTC

clone_size: few
j_call: TRBJ2-5
d_call: TRBD2
v_call: TRBV5-1
cdr3_aa: CASSSVTSGAFQETQYF
cdr3_nt: TGCGCCAGCAGCTCTGTGACTAGCGGGGCCTTCCAAGAGACCCAGTACTTC

clone_size: NA
j_call: TRBJ1-1
d_call: NA
v_call: TRBV5-1
cdr3_aa: CASSVDRNTEAFF
cdr3_nt: TGCGCCAGCAGCGTAGACAGGAACACTGAAGCTTTCTTT

clone_size: few
j_call: TRBJ1-2
d_call: TRBD1
v_call: TRBV6-5
cdr3_aa: CASRGTVLDGYTF
cdr3_nt: TGTGCCAGCAGGGGGACAGTCCTCGATGGCTACACCTTC

clone_size: once
j_call: TRBJ2-3
d_call: NA
v_call: TRBV2
cdr3_aa: CASTQLGASTDTQYF
cdr3_nt: TGTGCCAGCACTCAGCTGGGGGCTAGCACAGATACGCAGTATTTT

clone_size: few
j_call: TRBJ1-5
d_call: NA
v_call: TRBV6-1
cdr3_aa: CASRAGLDNQPQHF
cdr3_nt: TGTGCCAGCAGGGCGGGGCTGGACAATCAGCCCCAGCATTTT

clone_size: NA
j_call: TRBJ1-1
d_call: NA
v_call: TRBV5-1
cdr3_aa: CASSPGGNTEAFF
cdr3_nt: TGCGCCAGCAGCCCCGGGGGGAACACTGAAGCTTTCTTT

clone_size: NA
j_call: TRBJ1-2
d_call: TRBD1
v_call: TRBV27
cdr3_aa: CASSLTRTGLEGYTF
cdr3_nt: TGTGCCAGCAGTCTAACCCGGACAGGCTTAGAAGGCTACACCTTC

clone_size: NA
j_call: TRBJ2-2
d_call: TRBD2
v_call: TRBV4-1
cdr3_aa: CASSQEAPTSGSIGELFF
cdr3_nt: TGCGCCAGCAGCCAAGAGGCCCCGACTAGCGGGAGCATCGGGGAGCTGTTTTTT

clone_size: NA
j_call: TRBJ1-2
d_call: TRBD1
v_call: TRBV6-5
cdr3_aa: CASSRGQNYGYTF
cdr3_nt: TGTGCCAGCAGCAGGGGACAGAACTATGGCTACACCTTC

clone_size: NA
j_call: TRBJ2-3
d_call: TRBD2
v_call: TRBV19
cdr3_aa: CASSIDGWTSGTDTQYF
cdr3_nt: TGTGCCAGTAGTATAGACGGTTGGACTAGCGGGACCGATACGCAGTATTTT

clone_size: NA
j_call: TRBJ1-2
d_call: NA
v_call: TRBV5-6
cdr3_aa: CASSFRQGYGYTF
cdr3_nt: TGTGCCAGCAGCTTCAGGCAGGGGTATGGCTACACCTTC

clone_size: NA
j_call: TRBJ1-2
d_call: TRBD1
v_call: TRBV29-1
cdr3_aa: CSVDGGQGSHGYTF
cdr3_nt: TGCAGCGTTGACGGGGGACAGGGTTCGCATGGCTACACCTTC

clone_size: once
j_call: TRBJ2-6
d_call: NA
v_call: TRBV19
cdr3_aa: CASSNSGANVLTF
cdr3_nt: TGTGCCAGTAGCAACTCTGGGGCCAACGTCCTGACTTTC

clone_size: NA
j_call: TRBJ2-1
d_call: NA
v_call: TRBV7-9
cdr3_aa: CASTEGGEVVNEQFF
cdr3_nt: TGTGCCAGCACCGAAGGGGGGGAGGTGGTTAATGAGCAGTTCTTC

clone_size: NA
j_call: TRBJ1-5
d_call: NA
v_call: TRBV5-1
cdr3_aa: CASSPSGSNQPQHF
cdr3_nt: TGCGCCAGCAGCCCCTCAGGTAGCAATCAGCCCCAGCATTTT

clone_size: NA
j_call: TRBJ2-7
d_call: TRBD2
v_call: TRBV7-6
cdr3_aa: CASSSGLAGAYEQYF
cdr3_nt: TGTGCCAGCAGTTCCGGACTAGCGGGCGCCTACGAGCAGTACTTC

clone_size: NA
j_call: TRBJ2-7
d_call: NA
v_call: TRBV4-1
cdr3_aa: CASSQGGLLSYEQYF
cdr3_nt: TGCGCCAGCAGCCAAGGGGGACTGCTGTCCTACGAGCAGTACTTC

clone_size: NA
j_call: TRBJ1-1
d_call: NA
v_call: TRBV7-9
cdr3_aa: CASSLALSRPEAFF
cdr3_nt: TGTGCCAGCAGCTTAGCGCTTAGCCGCCCGGAAGCTTTCTTT

clone_size: NA
j_call: TRBJ1-2
d_call: TRBD1
v_call: TRBV29-1
cdr3_aa: CSFRDRPPNYGYTF
cdr3_nt: TGCAGCTTTCGGGACAGGCCCCCTAACTATGGCTACACCTTC

clone_size: NA
j_call: TRBJ1-4
d_call: TRBD1
v_call: TRBV6-1
cdr3_aa: CASSETTGGYEKLFF
cdr3_nt: TGTGCCAGCAGTGAAACGACAGGGGGCTATGAAAAACTGTTTTTT

clone_size: NA
j_call: TRBJ2-7
d_call: NA
v_call: TRBV10-3
cdr3_aa: CAISESIRGNEQYF
cdr3_nt: TGTGCCATCAGTGAGTCGATACGCGGGAACGAGCAGTACTTC

clone_size: once
j_call: TRBJ2-5
d_call: TRBD2
v_call: TRBV18
cdr3_aa: CASSPTSGRRQETQYF
cdr3_nt: TGTGCCAGCTCACCGACTAGCGGGAGGCGGCAAGAGACCCAGTACTTC

clone_size: once
j_call: TRBJ2-7
d_call: TRBD1
v_call: TRBV7-9
cdr3_aa: CASSLDAGGHEQYF
cdr3_nt: TGTGCCAGCAGCTTAGACGCAGGGGGACACGAGCAGTACTTC

clone_size: NA
j_call: TRBJ1-4
d_call: TRBD1
v_call: TRBV9
cdr3_aa: CASSGGQKNEKLFF
cdr3_nt: TGTGCCAGCAGCGGGGGACAGAAAAATGAAAAACTGTTTTTT

clone_size: NA
j_call: TRBJ2-5
d_call: TRBD2
v_call: TRBV5-1
cdr3_aa: CASGVGTGGAETQYF
cdr3_nt: TGCGCCAGCGGAGTGGGGACCGGGGGGGCAGAGACCCAGTACTTC